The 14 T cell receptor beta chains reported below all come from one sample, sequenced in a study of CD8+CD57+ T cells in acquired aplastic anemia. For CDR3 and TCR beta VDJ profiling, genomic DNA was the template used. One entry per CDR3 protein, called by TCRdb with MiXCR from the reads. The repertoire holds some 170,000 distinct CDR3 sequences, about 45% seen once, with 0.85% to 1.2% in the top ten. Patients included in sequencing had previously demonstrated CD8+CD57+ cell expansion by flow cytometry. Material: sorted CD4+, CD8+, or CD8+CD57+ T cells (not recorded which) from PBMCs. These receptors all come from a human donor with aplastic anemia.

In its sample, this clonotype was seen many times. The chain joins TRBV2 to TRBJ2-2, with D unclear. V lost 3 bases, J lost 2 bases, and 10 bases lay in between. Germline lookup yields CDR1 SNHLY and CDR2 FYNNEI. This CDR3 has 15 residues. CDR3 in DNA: TGTGCCAGCAGTGACGTCCGTGGAAACACCGGGGAGCTGTTTTTT. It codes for CASSDVRGNTGELFF.

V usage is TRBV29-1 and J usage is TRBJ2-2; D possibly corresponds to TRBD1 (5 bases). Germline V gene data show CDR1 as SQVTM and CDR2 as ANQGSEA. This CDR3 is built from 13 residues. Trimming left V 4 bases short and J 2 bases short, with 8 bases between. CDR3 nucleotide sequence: TGCAGCGTTGGGACACAAAACACCGGGGAGCTGTTTTTT. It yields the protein CSVGTQNTGELFF.

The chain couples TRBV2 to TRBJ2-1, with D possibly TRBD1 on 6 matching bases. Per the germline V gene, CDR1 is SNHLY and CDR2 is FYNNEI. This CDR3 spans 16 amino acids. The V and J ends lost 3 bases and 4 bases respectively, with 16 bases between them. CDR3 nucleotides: TGTGCCAGCAGTGATCGACAGGCCCTGCCTTACAATGAGCAGTTCTTC. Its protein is CASSDRQALPYNEQFF.

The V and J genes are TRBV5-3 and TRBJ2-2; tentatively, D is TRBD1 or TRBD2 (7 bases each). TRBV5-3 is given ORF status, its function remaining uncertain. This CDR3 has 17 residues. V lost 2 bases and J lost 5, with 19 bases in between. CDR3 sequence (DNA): TGTGCCAGAAGCTTAGCCAGGGGGGGGGGCTGGACCGGGGAGCTGTTTTTT. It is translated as CARSLARGGGWTGELFF.

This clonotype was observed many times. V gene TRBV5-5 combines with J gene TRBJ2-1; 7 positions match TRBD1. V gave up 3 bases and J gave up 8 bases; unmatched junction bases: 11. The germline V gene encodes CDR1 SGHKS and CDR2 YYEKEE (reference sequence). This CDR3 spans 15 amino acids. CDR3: CASSWATGQSDEQFF. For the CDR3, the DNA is TGTGCCAGCAGCTGGGCTACGGGACAGAGCGATGAGCAGTTCTTC.

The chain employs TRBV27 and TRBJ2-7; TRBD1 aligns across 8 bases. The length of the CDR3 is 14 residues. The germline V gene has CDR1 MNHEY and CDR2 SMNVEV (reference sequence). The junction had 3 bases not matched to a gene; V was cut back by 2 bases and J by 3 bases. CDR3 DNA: TGTGCCAGCAGTTTACAGGGGGCGAACTACGAGCAGTACTTC. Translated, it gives CASSLQGANYEQYF.

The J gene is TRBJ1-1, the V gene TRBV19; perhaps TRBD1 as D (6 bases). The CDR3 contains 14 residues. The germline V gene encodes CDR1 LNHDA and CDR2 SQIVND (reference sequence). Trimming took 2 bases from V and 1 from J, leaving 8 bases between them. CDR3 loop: CASSIRDTNTEAFF. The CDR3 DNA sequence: TGTGCCAGTAGTATACGGGACACGAACACTGAAGCTTTCTTT. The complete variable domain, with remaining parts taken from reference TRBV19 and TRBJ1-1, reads DGGITQSPKYLFRKEGQNVTLSCEQNLNHDAMYWYRQDPGQGLRLIYYSQIVNDFQKGDIAEGYSVSREKKESFPLTVTSAQKNPTAFYLCASSIRDTNTEAFFGQGTRLTVV.

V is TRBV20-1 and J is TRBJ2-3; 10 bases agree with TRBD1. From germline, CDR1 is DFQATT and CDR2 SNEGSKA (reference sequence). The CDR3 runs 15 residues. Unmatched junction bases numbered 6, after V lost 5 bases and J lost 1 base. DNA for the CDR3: TGCAGTGCTGCTGACAGGGGGCAAGGCACAGATACGCAGTATTTT. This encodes CSAADRGQGTDTQYF.

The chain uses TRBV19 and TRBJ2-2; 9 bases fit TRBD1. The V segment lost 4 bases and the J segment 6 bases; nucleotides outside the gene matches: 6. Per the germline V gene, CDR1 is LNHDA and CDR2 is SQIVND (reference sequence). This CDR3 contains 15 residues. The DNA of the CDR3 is TGTGCCAGTAGTACCGGGACAGGGAGTCCCGGGGAGCTGTTTTTT. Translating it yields CASSTGTGSPGELFF.

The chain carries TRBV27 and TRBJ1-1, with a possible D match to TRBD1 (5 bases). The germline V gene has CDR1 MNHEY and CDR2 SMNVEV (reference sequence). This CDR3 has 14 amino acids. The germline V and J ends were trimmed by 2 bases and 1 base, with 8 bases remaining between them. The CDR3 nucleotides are TGTGCCAGCAGTTTAGTTGGGGCGAACACTGAAGCTTTCTTT. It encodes CASSLVGANTEAFF.

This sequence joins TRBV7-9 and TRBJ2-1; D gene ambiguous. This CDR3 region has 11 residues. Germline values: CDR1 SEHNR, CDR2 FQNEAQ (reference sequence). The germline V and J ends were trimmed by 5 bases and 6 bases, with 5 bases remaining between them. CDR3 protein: CASSHSNEQFF. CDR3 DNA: TGTGCCAGCAGCCACAGCAATGAGCAGTTCTTC.

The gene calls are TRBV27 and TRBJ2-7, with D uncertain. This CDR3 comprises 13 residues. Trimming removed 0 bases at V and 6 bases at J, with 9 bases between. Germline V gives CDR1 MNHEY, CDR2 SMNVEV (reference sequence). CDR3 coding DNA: TGTGCCAGCAGTTTATCTACATTGGGCGAGCAGTACTTC. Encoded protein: CASSLSTLGEQYF.

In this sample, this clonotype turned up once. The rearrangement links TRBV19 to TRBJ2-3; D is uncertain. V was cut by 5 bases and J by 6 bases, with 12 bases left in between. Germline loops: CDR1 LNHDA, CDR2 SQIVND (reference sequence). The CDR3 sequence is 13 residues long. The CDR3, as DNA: TGTGCCAGTAGTTTTGGCCAAACGGATACGCAGTATTTT. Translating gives CASSFGQTDTQYF.

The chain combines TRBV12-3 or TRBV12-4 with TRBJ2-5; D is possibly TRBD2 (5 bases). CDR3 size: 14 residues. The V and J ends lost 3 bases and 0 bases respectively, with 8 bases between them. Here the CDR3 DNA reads TGTGCCAGCAGTTTTTCGGGATACCAAGAGACCCAGTACTTC. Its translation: CASSFSGYQETQYF.